This T cell receptor beta chain is from a study of CD8 T cells in ankylosing spondylitis (dated by TCRdb to about 2017). The study in broad terms: The study profiled T cell receptor beta repertoires in healthy donors and ankylosing spondylitis patients to find disease-linked TCR variants. Peripheral blood was sampled, and synovial fluid was also collected from ankylosing spondylitis patients. The full study cohort comprised around 23 ankylosing spondylitis patients and about a hundred healthy donors. Beyond this particular receptor, the publication reports: A TCR beta motif of about 8 highly homologous amino acid variants appeared characteristic of blood from ankylosing spondylitis patients. The disease-linked clones showed a CD8+ phenotype and occurred at relatively low frequencies in peripheral blood. The disease-linked clones were reported to be significantly enriched in matched synovial fluid samples from ankylosing spondylitis patients. Some motif variants were previously reported in synovial fluid and blood of reactive arthritis patients, suggesting common disease-initiation mechanisms.

Turning to this clonotype: Its recognized antigen is unknown. No base quality values were provided; no much bigger clone lies one nucleotide off.

The sample was run on an Illumina HiSeq 2500. Quantitative 5'-RACE with molecular barcodes was the method used to prepare the TCR beta libraries. Per the original workflow: Disease-linked TCR variants were identified with a new computational method built on a probabilistic model of VDJ rearrangement. The public reads were run again by TCRdb, first through fastp at Q25 and then through MiXCR, and only productive beta chains were kept. Identical CDR3 protein sequences are pooled into one entry, listed with their most common genes and DNA. The V and J calls follow TCRdb's processing rather than the paper's. Recorded for this sample are 350,000 or so distinct CDR3 sequences; around 7.6% of them occurred a single time. Of the sample, approximately 15% falls within the top ten clones. Relative to germline, V is 7 bases shorter and J is 0 bases shorter, with 8 bases between their ends. From a lookup of the germline V gene, CDR1 and CDR2 are SQVTM and ANQGSEA. The CDR3 measures 12 amino acids from cysteine to phenylalanine. Here the CDR3 DNA is all that survives: 36 bases in frame from base 1.

The material sequenced was blood, either unsorted or a sorted T cell fraction (not recorded which). The TCR comes from a male donor with ankylosing spondylitis. In this chain, TRBV29-1 is recombined with TRBJ2-3; 5 matching bases give a weak D call of TRBD2. Read as DNA, the sequence is TGCAGCGCGAGGGATAGCACAGATACGCAGTATTTT. It translates to CSARDSTDTQYF.